This T cell receptor beta chain derives from a study of cytomegalovirus exposure and HLA in healthy donors. Study in general: Some 85 million unique TCRs, all from HLA-typed donors, were included in an early release of the data. Whole-study findings and limits: TCR beta chain V- and J-gene trimming was linked, in a later analysis, to a missense variant in DCLRE1C.

With regard to this clone: Antigen unknown. The sample contains more than one DNA sequence encoding this CDR3.

Primers: 60 Vbeta forward and 13 Jbeta reverse. Using immunoSEQ multiplex PCR, the repertoire was profiled, and TCRdb retains in-frame clones only, with some absent. The repertoire has more than 150,000 clones, 70% to 85% of them found once; the top ten carry under 7.5%. V shed 5 bases and J shed 0 bases, with 11 bases lying between them. The CDR3 length is 14 residues. Germline V CDR1 and CDR2: SGHVS, FQNEAQ. All the people who gave samples were healthy bone marrow donors. The sequencing sample was made of PBMCs. The chain recombines TRBV7-8 with TRBJ2-7; D remains unclear. The TCR was taken from a woman aged 45 to 65 in good health and CMV-seropositive. In DNA, the CDR3 is TGTGCCAGCAGCAAGCTAGTCTCCTCCTACGAGCAGTACTTC. Its translation: CASSKLVSSYEQYF.